Below are 11 T cell receptor beta chains sequenced from a single sample in a study of metastatic and nonmetastatic thyroid tumors (TCRdb year 2020). No treatment had been received by any patient before thyroid surgery. Libraries were made using PCR. Sequenced using an Illumina HiSeq 4000. TCRdb passed the public sequencing reads through fastp at Q25 and MiXCR, retaining productive beta sequences. Present in this sample are about 33,000 clones, over 15% of which were seen just once. Of the sample, more than 4.5% is held by the ten largest clones. The material sequenced was blood. The receptors derive from a female donor with papillary thyroid cancer or a benign thyroid nodule (not recorded which). Some clones in this sample may be carry-over from other donors' samples.

Ten or more counts support this clone. The chain has TRBV6-5 and TRBJ1-6; a possible D gene is TRBD1 (5 bases). The CDR3 sequence is 16 residues long. The ends were cut back, 0 bases at V and 9 bases at J, with 15 bases in the middle. CDR1 MNHEY and CDR2 SVGAGI come from the germline V gene. The CDR3, as DNA: TGTGCCAGCAGTTACTCGGGACGGAGTTTTCGTTCACCCCTCCACTTT. Translated, it gives CASSYSGRSFRSPLHF.

The table lists this clone with many counts. This chain uses TRBV5-4 with TRBJ2-5; 10 bases are shared with TRBD2. V trimming: 4 bases; J trimming: 0 bases; junction bases outside the gene matches: 6. Germline CDR1 and CDR2: SGHNT and YYREEE (reference sequence). The CDR3 loop spans 16 amino acids. CDR3 loop: CASSATLAGYQETQYF. The CDR3 region has the DNA TGTGCCAGCAGCGCCACACTAGCGGGGTACCAAGAGACCCAGTACTTC.

This clone was counted many times. The chain has TRBV20-1 and TRBJ2-3, with D perhaps TRBD1 (6 bases). This CDR3 is 14 amino acids long. Germline CDR1 reads DFQATT; CDR2 reads SNEGSKA (reference sequence). V was pared by 4 bases and J by 4 bases, with 15 bases between. In nucleotides, the CDR3 is TGCAGTGCTATACTCCAGGGACAAGCAGATACGCAGTATTTT. Translation: CSAILQGQADTQYF.

The genes are TRBV7-9 and TRBJ2-2; D unclear. Germline values: CDR1 SEHNR, CDR2 FQNEAQ (reference sequence). The CDR3 sequence is 14 residues long. V lost 7 bases and J 1 base, leaving 10 bases between the germline ends. The CDR3 reads CASIRAWNTGELFF. In nucleotides, the CDR3 is TGTGCCAGCATCAGAGCTTGGAACACCGGGGAGCTGTTTTTT.

In its sample, this clone was seen many times. The rearrangement links TRBV7-9 to TRBJ2-1; D is uncertain. Between the trimmed V and J ends, which lost 1 base and 7 bases, there was a span of 8 bases. This CDR3 has 13 amino acids. Per the germline V gene, CDR1 is SEHNR and CDR2 is FQNEAQ (reference sequence). The CDR3 loop reads CASSLVARNEQFF. The CDR3 DNA is TGTGCCAGCAGCTTAGTGGCGCGGAATGAGCAGTTCTTC.

In regard to this clone: One junction end disagrees with the germline gene, perhaps due to a read error. The chain has TRBV19 and TRBJ2-2; D call uncertain. The germline V gene encodes CDR1 LNHDA and CDR2 SQIVND (reference sequence). The CDR3 contains 16 residues. CDR3 sequence reads: CASSIASGRGTGELFF. Here the CDR3 DNA reads TGTGCCAGTAGTATAGCTAGTGGCCGCGGCACCGGTGAGCTGTTTTTT.

This clone came up many times. The chain uses TRBV5-1 and TRBJ2-3; D ambiguous. This CDR3 contains 14 residues. V lost 7 bases and J 5 bases, leaving 17 bases between the germline ends. CDR1 is SGHRS, CDR2 YFSETQ, per germline. CDR3 sequence: CASCLGERGDTQYF. CDR3 DNA: TGCGCCAGCTGTCTCGGAGAGCGCGGAGATACGCAGTATTTT.

Only a few counts were recorded for this clone. The chain carries TRBV5-5 and TRBJ2-5, with TRBD2 matching 9 bases. V shed 0 bases and J 5 bases; nucleotides not matched to a gene: 8. CDR1 and CDR2 (germline): SGHKS, YYEKEE (reference sequence). This CDR3 spans 16 amino acids. The CDR3 nucleotides read TGTGCCAGCAGCTTGGATCCAGCGGGAGGAGTTGAGACCCAGTACTTC. It encodes CASSLDPAGGVETQYF.

The gene calls are TRBV30 and TRBJ1-5, with a weak D call TRBD1 (6 bases). Germline V lookup: CDR1 GTSNPN, CDR2 SVGIG (reference sequence). Deletions cut 2 bases from V and 6 bases from J, with 11 bases between. This CDR3 is 13 amino acids long. CDR3 DNA sequence: TGTGCCTGGAGTCCACAGGGTAGTCAGCCCCAGCATTTT. Encoded protein: CAWSPQGSQPQHF. The full variable domain, in which reference TRBV30 and TRBJ1-5 provide the parts outside the CDR3, is SQTIHQWPATLVQPVGSPLSLECTVEGTSNPNLYWYRQAAGRGLQLLFYSVGIGQISSEVPQNLSASRPQDRQFILSSKKLLLSDSGFYLCAWSPQGSQPQHFGDGTRLSIL.

This clone was counted ten times or more. This sequence joins TRBV5-4 and TRBJ2-4, with 8 bases that match TRBD2. The CDR3 has 15 residues. With V trimmed by 4 bases and J by 8 bases, 11 bases remained unmatched. Germline CDR1 and CDR2: SGHNT and YYREEE (reference sequence). For the CDR3, the DNA is TGTGCCAGCAGCCAGGATGGTAGCGGGGTTGACATTCAGTACTTC. Protein: CASSQDGSGVDIQYF.

This clone appeared many times. In the same sample, other DNA sequences code for this CDR3. V gene TRBV2 combines with J gene TRBJ1-5; 9 bases map to TRBD1. CDR1 is SNHLY, CDR2 FYNNEI, per germline. The CDR3 has 16 residues. J lost 4 bases, V lost 6 bases, and 10 bases had no gene match. CDR3 sequence (DNA): TGTGCCAGCAGAGCAACAGGGGGCCGAGGGAATCAGCCCCAGCATTTT. It codes for CASRATGGRGNQPQHF.